This T cell receptor (beta chain) appears in the sequencing data of a study of preoperative IRX-2 immunotherapy in early breast cancer. Treatment of the sample: preoperative locoregional IRX-2 cytokine immunotherapy. V gave up 1 base and J gave up 4 bases, with 14 bases separating them. Germline values: CDR1 SGHNT, CDR2 YENEEA. The CDR3 runs to 16 residues. Profiling relied on immunoSEQ multiplex PCR, and the TCRdb table lists in-frame clones only, not all of them. In the table there are 35,000 to 40,000 clones, roughly four fifths of which are singletons. The V call is TRBV11-3, the J call TRBJ1-3, with D possibly matching TRBD1 (5 bases). The receptor was isolated from a human donor with breast cancer. This sample comprised lymph node tissue, obtained after IRX-2 immunotherapy. In DNA, the CDR3 is TGTGCCAGCAGCTTAGGGGGCCGGGATGCAGGAAACACCATATATTTT. This gives the protein CASSLGGRDAGNTIYF.